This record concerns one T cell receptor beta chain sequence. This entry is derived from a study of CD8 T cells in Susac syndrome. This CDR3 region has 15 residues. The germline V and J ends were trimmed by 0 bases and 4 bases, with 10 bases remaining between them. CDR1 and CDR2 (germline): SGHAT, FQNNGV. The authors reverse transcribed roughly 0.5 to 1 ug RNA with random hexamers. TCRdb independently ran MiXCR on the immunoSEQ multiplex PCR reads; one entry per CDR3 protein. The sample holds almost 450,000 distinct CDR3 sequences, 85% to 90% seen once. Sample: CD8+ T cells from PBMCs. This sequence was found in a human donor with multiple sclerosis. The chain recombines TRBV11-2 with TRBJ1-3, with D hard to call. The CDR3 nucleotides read TGTGCCAGCAGCTTAGAGCCTGGGGTAGGAAACACCATATATTTT. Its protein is CASSLEPGVGNTIYF.